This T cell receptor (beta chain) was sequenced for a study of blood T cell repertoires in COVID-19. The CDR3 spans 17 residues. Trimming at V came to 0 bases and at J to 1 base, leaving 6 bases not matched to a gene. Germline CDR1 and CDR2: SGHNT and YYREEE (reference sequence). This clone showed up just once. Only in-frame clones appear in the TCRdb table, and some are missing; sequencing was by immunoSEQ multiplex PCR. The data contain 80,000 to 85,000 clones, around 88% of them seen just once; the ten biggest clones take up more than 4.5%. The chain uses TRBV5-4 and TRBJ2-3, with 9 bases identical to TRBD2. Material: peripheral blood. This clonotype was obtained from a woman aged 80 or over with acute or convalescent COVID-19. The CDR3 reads CASSLDLQREGTDTQYF. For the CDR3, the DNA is TGTGCCAGCAGCTTGGACCTTCAGCGGGAGGGCACAGATACGCAGTATTTT. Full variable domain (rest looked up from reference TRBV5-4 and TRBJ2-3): ETGVTQSPTHLIKTRGQQVTLRCSSQSGHNTVSWYQQALGQGPQFIFQYYREEENGRGNFPPRFSGLQFPNYSSELNVNALELDDSALYLCASSLDLQREGTDTQYFGPGTRLTVL.